The next 11 T cell receptor beta chains were all read from a single sample in a study of blood T cell repertoires in COVID-19. Clones were read by immunoSEQ multiplex PCR, and TCRdb kept only the in-frame ones, dropping some. The sample yields under 300,000 clones, under 90% seen once. The sample taken for sequencing was peripheral blood. These receptors all come from a woman aged 55-70 years with active or convalescent COVID-19.

This CDR3 is CASSLGGGDYNEQFF. The CDR3 bases are TGTGCCAGCAGCTTGGGCGGGGGCGACTACAATGAGCAGTTCTTC. This rearrangement joins TRBV5-4 to TRBJ2-1; D is perhaps TRBD2 (7 bases). Germline V gene sequence: CDR1 SGHNT, CDR2 YYREEE (reference sequence). The V end lost 0 bases, the J end lost 3 bases, and 10 bases lay between the germline ends. The CDR3 is 15 residues long. The full variable domain, in which reference TRBV5-4 and TRBJ2-1 provide the parts outside the CDR3, is ETGVTQSPTHLIKTRGQQVTLRCSSQSGHNTVSWYQQALGQGPQFIFQYYREEENGRGNFPPRFSGLQFPNYSSELNVNALELDDSALYLCASSLGGGDYNEQFFGPGTRLTVL.

The gene calls are TRBV6-4 and TRBJ1-2; 8 bases are a match to TRBD1. After removal of 6 bases from V and 5 bases from J, the junction contained 14 bases not matched to a gene. CDR1 is MRHNA, CDR2 SNTAGT, per germline. This CDR3 spans 16 amino acids. This chain's CDR3 is CASRGWTGLLKYGYTF. As DNA, the CDR3 is TGTGCCAGCAGGGGCTGGACAGGGCTGCTCAAGTATGGCTACACCTTC.

The chain employs TRBV5-6 and TRBJ1-2, with D possibly TRBD1 on 5 matching bases. CDR3 length: 14 residues. Germline V CDR1 and CDR2: SGHDT, YYEEEE. Trimming cost V 4 bases and J 0 bases, with 10 bases left between them. The CDR3 DNA sequence: TGTGCCAGCAGCCGGACACAGTCTAACTATGGCTACACCTTC. Translation gives CASSRTQSNYGYTF.

The genes are TRBV11-2 and TRBJ2-3; D is perhaps TRBD1 (5 bases). The CDR3 is made up of 15 amino acids. Trimming took 0 bases from V and 5 from J, leaving 12 bases between them. Germline-derived CDR1 and CDR2 are SGHAT and FQNNGV. This CDR3 reads CASSLDFVRGDTQYF. For the CDR3, the DNA is TGTGCCAGCAGCTTAGATTTTGTTAGGGGAGATACGCAGTATTTT.

The J gene is TRBJ2-2, the V gene TRBV7-9, with 9 nucleotides matching TRBD1. Germline-derived CDR1 and CDR2 are SEHNR and FQNEAQ (reference sequence). There are 17 residues in the CDR3. Unmatched junction bases numbered 8, after V lost 5 bases and J lost 1 base. The CDR3 protein is CASSPPGQGMNTGELFF. In DNA, the CDR3 is TGTGCCAGCAGCCCCCCAGGACAGGGGATGAACACCGGGGAGCTGTTTTTT.

This chain uses TRBV6-5 with TRBJ1-1; TRBD1 aligns across 8 bases. There are 15 residues in the CDR3. V lost 6 bases and J lost 3; bases outside the gene matches: 9. The germline CDR1 and CDR2 sequences are MNHEY and SVGAGI. The CDR3 protein is CASRLRQGMDTEAFF. In DNA, the CDR3 is TGTGCCAGCAGACTTCGACAGGGGATGGACACTGAAGCTTTCTTT.

The chain employs TRBV5-1 and TRBJ2-5, with TRBD2 identical over 11 bases. The CDR3 loop spans 15 amino acids. V was pared by 4 bases and J by 2 bases, with 4 bases of the junction left unmatched. Germline V lookup: CDR1 SGHRS, CDR2 YFSETQ. CDR3 residues: CASSVSGGGQETQYF. DNA for the CDR3: TGCGCCAGCAGCGTTAGCGGGGGGGGACAAGAGACCCAGTACTTC.

For this clone: A clone one base away is much larger, so this may be a read error. The J gene is TRBJ2-2, the V gene TRBV6-4; TRBD1 matches 11 bases. This CDR3 contains 15 residues. V shed 6 bases, J shed 0 bases, and the junction held 0 bases outside the gene matches. Germline lookup yields CDR1 MRHNA and CDR2 SNTAGT. This CDR3 is CASRGQGANTGELFF. In DNA form, the CDR3 reads TGTGCCAGCAGGGGACAGGGGGCGAACACCGGGGAGCTGTTTTTT.

The chain is built from TRBV11-3 and TRBJ2-1; tentatively, D is TRBD2 (6 bases). CDR1 SGHNT and CDR2 YENEEA come from the germline V gene. V gave up 1 base and J gave up 0 bases, with 16 bases separating them. This CDR3 contains 18 residues. The chain's CDR3 is CASSLGLGGRRSYNEQFF. CDR3 bases: TGTGCCAGCAGCTTAGGGTTGGGAGGCAGGCGCTCCTACAATGAGCAGTTCTTC.

The chain couples TRBV2 to TRBJ1-2, with 9 bases lining up with TRBD1. In germline, CDR1 is SNHLY, CDR2 FYNNEI. This CDR3 is 15 amino acids long. The junction had 8 bases not matched to a gene; V was cut back by 7 bases and J by 2 bases. The CDR3 DNA is TGTGCCAGCATTTCCGGGACAGGGCTCAACTATGGCTACACCTTC. This encodes CASISGTGLNYGYTF. The full variable domain, rest sourced from reference TRBV2 and TRBJ1-2, is EPEVTQTPSHQVTQMGQEVILRCVPISNHLYFYWYRQILGQKVEFLVSFYNNEISEKSEIFDDQFSVERPDGSNFTLKIRSTKLEDSAMYFCASISGTGLNYGYTFGSGTRLTVV.

The sample holds a few counts of this clone. This rearrangement joins TRBV4-2 to TRBJ1-1, with 7 nucleotides matching TRBD1. The junction had 18 bases not matched to a gene; V was cut back by 1 base and J by 7 bases. The CDR3 contains 18 residues. Germline V gives CDR1 LGHNA, CDR2 YNFKEQ. The CDR3 is CASSQGDTGAGLGSEAFF. CDR3 sequence (DNA): TGTGCCAGCAGCCAAGGGGATACAGGGGCGGGCCTGGGGAGTGAAGCTTTCTTT.